The next 29 T cell receptor beta chains were all read from a single sample in a study of radiotherapy plus CTLA-4 blockade in lung cancer. Only in-frame clones appear in the TCRdb table, and some are missing; sequencing was by immunoSEQ multiplex PCR. The sample has 52,000 or so clones; approximately 80% are singletons. The sample was peripheral blood, taken from a patient treated with radiotherapy plus ipilimumab. These receptors all stem from a human donor with non-small cell lung cancer whose response to radiotherapy plus ipilimumab could not be evaluated.

V usage is TRBV25-1 and J usage is TRBJ2-1, with a possible D match to TRBD2 (5 bases). The germline gives CDR1 MGHDK, CDR2 SYGVNS. CDR3 length: 15 amino acids. V gave up 3 bases and J gave up 0 bases, with 9 bases separating them. The chain's CDR3 is CASSDRRSSYNEQFF. The CDR3 region has the DNA TGTGCCAGCAGTGACCGGAGGAGCTCCTACAATGAGCAGTTCTTC.

V gene TRBV28 combines with J gene TRBJ2-7; a weak D match, TRBD2 (7 bases). Between the trimmed V and J ends, which lost 6 bases and 3 bases, there was a span of 18 bases. This CDR3 spans 15 amino acids. From germline, CDR1 is MDHEN and CDR2 SYDVKM. CDR3 nucleotides: TGTGCCAGCAGGGAGGGGGGGACTACTTACTACGAGCAGTACTTC. It translates to CASREGGTTYYEQYF.

The rearrangement links TRBV6-6 to TRBJ1-1; 8 nucleotides align to TRBD1. CDR1 and CDR2 from the germline V gene are MNHNY and SVGAGI (reference sequence). The CDR3 sequence is 15 residues long. J lost 3 bases, V lost 0 bases, and 3 bases had no gene match. In DNA form, the CDR3 reads TGTGCCAGCAGTTACTCCCCGACAGGGGACACTGAAGCTTTCTTT. Protein: CASSYSPTGDTEAFF.

The chain carries TRBV5-5 and TRBJ2-2, with TRBD1 identical over 10 bases. The CDR3 consists of 16 residues. From germline, CDR1 is SGHKS and CDR2 YYEKEE (reference sequence). The ends lost 3 bases at V and 5 bases at J; junction bases unmatched: 7. The CDR3 sequence is CASSSPGQGRTGELFF. The CDR3 coding sequence is TGTGCCAGCAGCTCCCCGGGACAGGGGAGGACCGGGGAGCTGTTTTTT.

This chain connects TRBV13 to TRBJ2-3, with D possibly TRBD1 on 7 matching bases. The ends were cut back, 4 bases at V and 8 bases at J, with 13 bases in the middle. This CDR3 has 13 amino acids. Germline V CDR1 and CDR2: PRHDT, FYEKMQ (reference sequence). The CDR3 coding sequence is TGTGCCAGCAGCTCCCAGGGGGGAGGTACGCAGTATTTT. Its translation: CASSSQGGGTQYF.

With regard to this clone: Other DNA variants within this sample encode the same CDR3. This chain joins TRBV15 and TRBJ2-7, with TRBD1 identical over 7 bases. Trimming removed 5 bases from V and 5 bases from J; junction bases left unmatched: 9. Germline V gene lookup returns CDR1 LNHNV and CDR2 YYDKDF (reference sequence). The CDR3 is 14 amino acids. In DNA form, the CDR3 reads TGTGCCACCAGCGGTAGACAGGGCCGCAACGAGCAGTACTTC. It specifies CATSGRQGRNEQYF. The complete variable domain, with remaining parts taken from reference TRBV15 and TRBJ2-7, reads DAMVIQNPRYQVTQFGKPVTLSCSQTLNHNVMYWYQQKSSQAPKLLFHYYDKDFNNEADTPDNFQSRRPNTSFCFLDIRSPGLGDTAMYLCATSGRQGRNEQYFGPGTRLTVT.

This rearrangement joins TRBV7-8 to TRBJ2-1; 8 bases are a match to TRBD1. After removal of 5 bases from V and 0 bases from J, the junction contained 6 bases not matched to a gene. Germline-derived CDR1 and CDR2 are SGHVS and FQNEAQ. The CDR3 is 16 amino acids. CDR3 DNA sequence: TGTGCCAGCAGCCTAAATACAGGGGGCTCCTACAATGAGCAGTTCTTC. It translates to CASSLNTGGSYNEQFF.

The rearrangement links TRBV5-1 to TRBJ1-1, with a weak D call TRBD1 (5 bases). Trimming stripped 3 bases from V and 1 base from J, with 10 bases between. Germline V gene sequence: CDR1 SGHRS, CDR2 YFSETQ. The CDR3 consists of 14 residues. CDR3 sequence (DNA): TGCGCCAGCAGCTCGCAGGGCCCGAACACTGAAGCTTTCTTT. Translation gives CASSSQGPNTEAFF.

CDR3: CASSESRRETQYF. The CDR3 DNA reads TGCGCCAGCAGTGAGTCTAGGAGGGAGACCCAGTACTTC. The chain is built from TRBV10-2 and TRBJ2-5, with D maybe TRBD2 (5 bases). This CDR3 has 13 residues. Trimming removed 0 bases at V and 5 bases at J, with 7 bases between. Germline V gives CDR1 WSHSY, CDR2 SAAADI.

The V gene is TRBV23-1, the J gene TRBJ1-3, with a possible D match to TRBD1 (5 bases). TRBV23-1 counts as an open reading frame of uncertain function. V was clipped by 0 bases and J by 8 bases, with 14 bases between them. This CDR3 is built from 15 residues. In nucleotides, the CDR3 is TGCGCCAGCAGTCAATCTACCAAGGGGCGGTACACCATATATTTT. Protein product: CASSQSTKGRYTIYF.

V is TRBV7-9 and J is TRBJ1-1, with 8 bases identical to TRBD1. The V and J ends lost 2 bases and 8 bases, in that order; junction bases with no gene match: 4. CDR3 length: 13 residues. Germline CDR1 reads SEHNR; CDR2 reads FQNEAQ (reference sequence). Here the CDR3 DNA reads TGTGCCAGCAGCTTAAACCGGGACAGGGAAGCTTTCTTT. This sequence encodes CASSLNRDREAFF.

This chain joins TRBV5-5 and TRBJ2-2; D unclear. The CDR3 has 13 amino acids. V was pared by 0 bases and J by 6 bases, with 6 bases between. Germline V gene data show CDR1 as SGHKS and CDR2 as YYEKEE (reference sequence). The CDR3: CASSLGAAGELFF. CDR3 nucleotides: TGTGCCAGCAGCTTGGGGGCCGCCGGGGAGCTGTTTTTT. Full variable domain (outside the CDR3, taken from reference TRBV5-5 and TRBJ2-2): DAGVTQSPTHLIKTRGQQVTLRCSPISGHKSVSWYQQVLGQGPQFIFQYYEKEERGRGNFPDRFSARQFPNYSSELNVNALLLGDSALYLCASSLGAAGELFFGEGSRLTVL.

The chain joins TRBV27 to TRBJ1-4; D call uncertain. The CDR3 has 15 residues. The V and J ends lost 0 bases and 5 bases respectively, with 10 bases between them. Looked up from germline, CDR1 is MNHEY and CDR2 is SMNVEV (reference sequence). The CDR3 region has the DNA TGTGCCAGCAGTTTATCTAGGGAGAAGAATGAAAAACTGTTTTTT. It translates to CASSLSREKNEKLFF.

The chain joins TRBV7-9 to TRBJ1-6; D call uncertain. The length of the CDR3 is 12 residues. The germline V and J ends were trimmed by 3 bases and 8 bases, with 5 bases remaining between them. The germline gives CDR1 SEHNR, CDR2 FQNEAQ (reference sequence). CDR3 protein: CASSLEDSPLHF. In nucleotides, the CDR3 is TGTGCCAGCAGCTTGGAGGATTCACCCCTCCACTTT.

The CDR3 DNA sequence: TGTGCCAGTAGCCGACAGGTTTCGAACACCGGGGAGCTGTTTTTT. It encodes CASSRQVSNTGELFF. This chain links TRBV19 with TRBJ2-2; maybe TRBD1 (6 bases). The V end lost 6 bases, the J end lost 0 bases, and 11 bases lay between the germline ends. The germline CDR1 and CDR2 sequences are LNHDA and SQIVND (reference sequence). This CDR3 comprises 15 residues.

This chain joins TRBV6-1 and TRBJ1-5; 8 bases map to TRBD1. The J segment lost 6 bases and the V segment lost 6 bases, leaving 10 bases of the junction unmatched. Germline CDR1 and CDR2: MNHNS and SASEGT. This CDR3 comprises 15 residues. CDR3: CASSPQGAGGQPQHF. For the CDR3, the DNA is TGTGCCAGCAGCCCCCAGGGGGCCGGGGGTCAGCCCCAGCATTTT.

This rearrangement joins TRBV9 to TRBJ2-1; 9 bases line up with TRBD2. Germline V gene data show CDR1 as SGDLS and CDR2 as YYNGEE. V gave up 4 bases and J gave up 10 bases; unmatched junction bases: 6. The CDR3 totals 13 residues. The CDR3 loop is CASSPHSGREQFF. The CDR3 coding sequence is TGTGCCAGCAGCCCCCACAGCGGGAGGGAGCAGTTCTTC. The whole variable domain, filled in from reference TRBV9 and TRBJ2-1, reads DSGVTQTPKHLITATGQRVTLRCSPRSGDLSVYWYQQSLDQGLQFLIQYYNGEERAKGNILERFSAQQFPDLHSELNLSSLELGDSALYFCASSPHSGREQFFGPGTRLTVL.

V is TRBV7-8 and J is TRBJ1-1, with TRBD1 identical over 8 bases. V shed 5 bases and J 4 bases; nucleotides not matched to a gene: 9. The CDR3 loop spans 15 amino acids. Germline assignment: CDR1 SGHVS and CDR2 FQNEAQ. The CDR3 nucleotides are TGTGCCAGCAGCAGAACCGACAGGGGAGGCACTGAAGCTTTCTTT. Its translation: CASSRTDRGGTEAFF.

This sequence joins TRBV5-1 and TRBJ1-4, with 10 bases fitting TRBD1. V lost 4 bases and J lost 6; bases outside the gene matches: 3. This CDR3 contains 14 residues. In germline, CDR1 is SGHRS, CDR2 YFSETQ. The CDR3: CASSLGQGYEKLFF. The CDR3 DNA is TGCGCCAGCAGCCTGGGACAGGGGTATGAAAAACTGTTTTTT.

By share, this clone ranks as medium-sized (0.01 to 0.1%). The chain employs TRBV5-1 and TRBJ1-6; D possibly corresponds to TRBD1 (6 bases). Germline assignment: CDR1 SGHRS and CDR2 YFSETQ. V was shortened by 4 bases and J by 7 bases, with 15 bases between the two germline ends. The CDR3 is 15 residues long. CDR3 DNA sequence: TGCGCCAGCAGCCTGATAGGGGGTCTGAATTCACCCCTCCACTTT. Protein sequence: CASSLIGGLNSPLHF.

This chain joins TRBV11-2 and TRBJ2-5; a weak D match, TRBD2 (6 bases). This CDR3 has 13 residues. The V gene's germline CDR1 is SGHAT and CDR2 FQNNGV. Trimming removed 5 bases from V and 3 bases from J, with 10 bases in between. The CDR3 region has the DNA TGTGCCAGCAGCCCGGGACTGAAAGAGACCCAGTACTTC. Protein product: CASSPGLKETQYF.

The chain employs TRBV6-5 and TRBJ1-1; D remains unclear. Germline loops: CDR1 MNHEY, CDR2 SVGAGI. The CDR3 consists of 11 residues. V lost 4 bases, J lost 9 bases, and 9 bases lay in between. The CDR3 reads CASSSGSKAFF. As DNA, the CDR3 is TGTGCCAGCAGTTCCGGTTCTAAAGCTTTCTTT.

This chain joins TRBV11-2 and TRBJ2-7; TRBD1 matches at 7 bases. The germline V gene has CDR1 SGHAT and CDR2 FQNNGV. The CDR3 runs to 14 residues. The junction had 7 bases not matched to a gene; V was cut back by 5 bases and J by 3 bases. CDR3 protein: CASSGSGTDYEQYF. CDR3 nucleotides: TGTGCCAGCAGCGGCTCCGGGACAGACTACGAGCAGTACTTC.

This chain links TRBV19 with TRBJ2-5; D possibly corresponds to TRBD2 (7 bases). There are 16 residues in the CDR3. CDR1 and CDR2 (germline): LNHDA, SQIVND (reference sequence). With 6 bases removed from V and 3 bases from J, the gap between germline ends came to 20 bases. CDR3 protein: CASSQRLGRDKETQYF. DNA for the CDR3: TGTGCCAGTAGCCAACGCTTAGGGAGGGACAAAGAGACCCAGTACTTC. Drawing the rest from reference TRBV19 and TRBJ2-5, the complete variable domain is DGGITQSPKYLFRKEGQNVTLSCEQNLNHDAMYWYRQDPGQGLRLIYYSQIVNDFQKGDIAEGYSVSREKKESFPLTVTSAQKNPTAFYLCASSQRLGRDKETQYFGPGTRLLVL.

The rearrangement uses TRBV7-2 and TRBJ2-7, with D possibly TRBD2 on 5 matching bases. Germline CDR1 is SGHTA and CDR2 is FQGNSA. CDR3 length: 14 amino acids. Trimming removed 4 bases at V and 0 bases at J, with 10 bases between. CDR3 sequence: CASSSSLSSYEQYF. The CDR3 DNA follows: TGTGCCAGCAGCTCTAGCCTAAGCTCCTACGAGCAGTACTTC.

The CDR3: CASSKGQRDTQYF. In DNA form, the CDR3 reads TGTGCCAGTAGTAAGGGACAGAGAGATACGCAGTATTTT. This chain links TRBV19 with TRBJ2-3, with TRBD1 matching over 7 bases. V shed 4 bases, J shed 5 bases, and the junction held 3 bases outside the gene matches. The germline gives CDR1 LNHDA, CDR2 SQIVND (reference sequence). The CDR3 is 13 amino acids.

The rearrangement joins TRBV4-1 to TRBJ2-1; TRBD2 agrees at 11 bases. The CDR3 has 17 amino acids. With V trimmed by 3 bases and J by 9 bases, 13 bases remained unmatched. Germline CDR1 reads MGHRA; CDR2 reads YSYEKL. The CDR3 nucleotides are TGCGCCAGCAGCCATACTAGCGGGGGTTATCAGGCGGGTGAGCAGTTCTTC. Translation gives CASSHTSGGYQAGEQFF.

This clone occurred a few times. The rearrangement links TRBV6-1 to TRBJ2-3; 13 bases fit TRBD2. This CDR3 has 18 amino acids. Germline assignment: CDR1 MNHNS and CDR2 SASEGT. V trimming: 2 bases; J trimming: 0 bases; junction bases outside the gene matches: 5. The CDR3 region is CASSEKLAGGTSTDTQYF. The CDR3 region has the DNA TGTGCCAGCAGTGAAAAACTAGCGGGAGGGACTAGCACAGATACGCAGTATTTT.

The rearrangement links TRBV9 to TRBJ2-3; 9 nucleotides align to TRBD2. The CDR3 consists of 16 residues. V gave up 2 bases and J gave up 0 bases; unmatched junction bases: 4. Germline-derived CDR1 and CDR2 are SGDLS and YYNGEE. The CDR3 loop is CASSVTSGESTDTQYF. CDR3 sequence (DNA): TGTGCCAGCAGCGTGACTAGCGGCGAAAGCACAGATACGCAGTATTTT.